This T cell receptor (beta chain) came from a study of T cells in localized non-small cell lung cancer. The table came from immunoSEQ multiplex PCR; TCRdb's copy has only in-frame clones and leaves some out. In the table there are approximately 10,000 clones, roughly 80% of which are singletons. This clone was observed once. The antigen remains undetermined. General observations from the study: Blood T cell density predicted longer survival; adjacent-lung clonality, shorter. Across samples, adjacent lung featured a median approximately 60 of the top 100 tumor clones. Maximal T cell clonality occurred in uninvolved adjacent lung, with tumor ranking below it. Sequence data derive from only one tumor region, so heterogeneity remains possible.

V was shortened by 3 bases and J by 9 bases, with 18 bases between the two germline ends. The CDR3 length is 15 residues. The germline CDR1 and CDR2 sequences are SGHTA and FQGTGA. This clonotype originated in a female donor older than 55 with stage II lung adenocarcinoma. The sequenced sample was peripheral blood mononuclear cells, obtained before any cancer treatment. V usage is TRBV7-3 and J usage is TRBJ2-1, with D possibly TRBD2 on 6 matching bases. This chain's CDR3 is CASSFGGGMNTEQFF. CDR3 DNA sequence: TGTGCCAGCAGCTTTGGTGGCGGGATGAATACTGAGCAGTTCTTC.